Listed below are T cell receptor beta chains from one sample, sequenced in a study of T cells in Graves' hyperthyroidism and ophthalmopathy. TCRdb passed the multiplex PCR reads through MiXCR, listing each CDR3 protein once. Of hundreds of thousands of distinct CDR3 sequences in the sample, roughly 40% were seen once. Sequenced input: blood. The receptors derive from a man aged 18 to 29 with Graves' hyperthyroidism. Each CDR3 is given with its conserved first and last residue. D genes are given only for firm matches. Rows may omit the clone size; those that give it use once, few, many or a size class.

CDR3 length,clone size,J gene,V gene,D gene,CDR3 DNA,CDR3 protein
14,-,TRBJ2-3,TRBV9,-,TGTGCCAGCATACCCCAGGTTAGCACAGATACGCAGTATTTT,CASIPQVSTDTQYF
13,many,TRBJ1-1,TRBV19,-,TGTGCCAGTAGTATCGGTCAGGGTCCTGAAGCTTTCTTT,CASSIGQGPEAFF
14,-,TRBJ2-7,TRBV5-1,-,TGCGCCAGCAGCCGAGGGGCTCCTGGCTACGAGCAGTACTTC,CASSRGAPGYEQYF
14,many,TRBJ2-5,TRBV11-2,TRBD1,TGTGCCAGCAGCCTCGGGACAGTTAGTGAGACCCAGTACTTC,CASSLGTVSETQYF
14,many,TRBJ1-6,TRBV12-3/TRBV12-4,-,TGTGCCAGCAGCCCAAGTGGCGGCAATTCACCCCTCCACTTT,CASSPSGGNSPLHF
13,once,TRBJ1-4,TRBV20-1,-,TGCAGTGCTACGCGGGGGCTTAATGAAAAACTGTTTTTT,CSATRGLNEKLFF
12,many,TRBJ1-2,TRBV19,-,TGTGCCAGTAGCGGGAGTCACTATGGCTACACCTTC,CASSGSHYGYTF
14,-,TRBJ2-6,TRBV29-1,TRBD2,TGCAGCGTTACCGTAGCGGGAGGGTCCTACGTCCTGACTTTC,CSVTVAGGSYVLTF
12,few,TRBJ1-1,TRBV12-3/TRBV12-4,-,TGTGCCAGCACTCTTGTGTCCACTGAAGCTTTCTTT,CASTLVSTEAFF
14,many,TRBJ1-5,TRBV19,-,TGTGCCAGTAGCAGGGAGAGGAGCAATCAGCCCCAGCATTTT,CASSRERSNQPQHF
13,-,TRBJ1-5,TRBV12-3/TRBV12-4,-,TGTGCCAGCAGTTTTAATGAGGTCCAGCCCCAGCATTTT,CASSFNEVQPQHF
14,-,TRBJ1-5,TRBV5-1,-,TGCGCCAGCAGTCCAGGGGAGTGGAATCAGCCCCAGCATTTT,CASSPGEWNQPQHF
15,few,TRBJ2-7,TRBV20-1,-,TGCAGTGCTAGGTCGGCGGAGGCCCCCTCCTACGAGCAGTACTTC,CSARSAEAPSYEQYF
15,-,TRBJ2-7,TRBV9,-,TGTGCCAGCAGCCCCTGTCCAGGGTCTTCCTACGAGCAGTACTTC,CASSPCPGSSYEQYF
12,once,TRBJ2-7,TRBV10-1,-,TGCGCCAGCGGCTTCCCTTCCTACGAGCAGTACTTC,CASGFPSYEQYF
15,few,TRBJ2-6,TRBV12-3/TRBV12-4,-,TGTGCCAGCAGTGCCCCCAGCTCTGGGGCCAACGTCCTGACTTTC,CASSAPSSGANVLTF
13,many,TRBJ2-5,TRBV15,-,TGTGCCACCAGGAGGGAGGCCCAAGAGACCCAGTACTTC,CATRREAQETQYF
13,many,TRBJ2-7,TRBV10-3,-,TGTGCCATCAGTGACCAGGGTTCCTACGAGCAGTACTTC,CAISDQGSYEQYF
12,many,TRBJ1-1,TRBV9,-,TGTGCCAGCAGCGTAGTGGACAGAGAAGCTTTCTTT,CASSVVDREAFF
12,-,TRBJ1-2,TRBV29-1,-,TGCAGCGTTGGCGTGGAGGCGCATGGCTACACCTTC,CSVGVEAHGYTF
16,few,TRBJ1-5,TRBV20-1,-,TGCAGTGCTAGAGATGGGCGCGTTCTTAGCAATCAGCCCCAGCATTTT,CSARDGRVLSNQPQHF
13,many,TRBJ1-6,TRBV10-3,TRBD1,TGTGCCATCAGAGACAGGGCGGATTCACCCCTCCACTTT,CAIRDRADSPLHF
11,many,TRBJ1-5,TRBV2,-,TGTGCCAGCGGGGCCGGCGGGCCCCAGCATTTT,CASGAGGPQHF
15,-,TRBJ1-5,TRBV6-5,-,TGTGCCAGCAGTTACTCAGGGGTATGGGGACGGCCCCAGCATTTT,CASSYSGVWGRPQHF
14,many,TRBJ1-2,TRBV7-2,-,TGTGCCAGCACCGGACAGTCGAGTAACTATGGCTACACCTTC,CASTGQSSNYGYTF
14,once,TRBJ1-3,TRBV29-1,-,TGCAGCGCCTTTGGGGGGCTTGGAGGAAACACCATATATTTT,CSAFGGLGGNTIYF
14,-,TRBJ2-5,TRBV6-6,-,TGTGCCAGCAGTTACCTGAACAAGGAAGAGACCCAGTACTTC,CASSYLNKEETQYF
14,many,TRBJ2-7,TRBV10-3,-,TGTGCCATCAGTGAGTCCCCGGGAATCTACGAGCAGTACTTC,CAISESPGIYEQYF
16,many,TRBJ2-5,TRBV7-9,-,TGTGCCAGCAGCCCCTCTCCTAGCGAGTACCAAGAGACCCAGTACTTC,CASSPSPSEYQETQYF
12,-,TRBJ1-2,TRBV29-1,TRBD1,TGCAGCCGTGGACAGGGGGAATATGGCTACACCTTC,CSRGQGEYGYTF
15,many,TRBJ1-5,TRBV19,-,TGTGCCAGTAGTATTCGCTGGGCGGGCAATCAGCCCCAGCATTTT,CASSIRWAGNQPQHF
11,many,TRBJ2-7,TRBV9,-,TGTGCCAGCGGCAGCGAATACGAGCAGTACTTC,CASGSEYEQYF
11,many,TRBJ2-5,TRBV19,-,TGTGCCAGTAGCTCGACAGAGACCCAGTACTTC,CASSSTETQYF
16,many,TRBJ1-6,TRBV7-8,-,TGTGCCAGCAGCTCTAGCTGGGGGCGCGTACATTCACCCCTCCACTTT,CASSSSWGRVHSPLHF
14,few,TRBJ1-1,TRBV6-5,-,TGTGCCAGCAGTTCCCAGGTGAGGGACACTGAAGCTTTCTTT,CASSSQVRDTEAFF
16,-,TRBJ2-6,TRBV15,-,TGTGCCACCAGCAGCGAAGGGGGTGCTGGGGCCAACGTCCTGACTTTC,CATSSEGGAGANVLTF
16,many,TRBJ2-2,TRBV2,TRBD2,TGTGCCAGCAGTGAAGCACTAGCGGGGGCCACCGGGGAGCTGTTTTTT,CASSEALAGATGELFF
14,-,TRBJ2-7,TRBV12-3/TRBV12-4,-,TGTGCCAGCAGTTTAAGGTCGGTGGAGGACGAGCAGTACTTC,CASSLRSVEDEQYF
14,many,TRBJ2-7,TRBV10-3,-,TGTGCCATCAGTGAGCTCGAGGGACCCTACGAGCAGTACTTC,CAISELEGPYEQYF
15,-,TRBJ1-1,TRBV7-9,-,TGTGCCAGCAGCCCCGGGACGGGAATGAACACTGAAACTTTCTTT,CASSPGTGMNTETFF
14,-,TRBJ1-4,TRBV11-2,TRBD1,TGTGCCAGCAGCTTAGACGGACAGGTTGAAAAACTGTTTTTT,CASSLDGQVEKLFF
18,-,TRBJ2-7,TRBV7-2,TRBD2,TGTGCCAGCAGCGAACCGGACGAAGCGGGGGCCCCATGGGGGGAGCAGTACTTC,CASSEPDEAGAPWGEQYF
13,few,TRBJ1-2,TRBV24-1,-,TGTGCCACCAGTGATTTGTACGGGGCCGGCTACACCTTC,CATSDLYGAGYTF
19,many,TRBJ2-5,TRBV15,TRBD2,TGTGCCACCAGCAGAGTTGGGGGGTGTCTAGCGGGGGGCCAAGAGACCCAGTACTTC,CATSRVGGCLAGGQETQYF
16,-,TRBJ1-1,TRBV7-9,TRBD1,TGTGCCAGCAGCTACCGGGACAGGGGGCGCGTCACTGAAGCTTTCTTT,CASSYRDRGRVTEAFF
15,-,TRBJ1-1,TRBV4-3,-,TGCGCCAGCAGCCGTCTAAGTCCGATGGACACTGAAGCTTTCTTT,CASSRLSPMDTEAFF
16,-,TRBJ2-7,TRBV9,TRBD2,TGTGCCAGCAGTCTAACTAGCGGGAGCGGTCTAGGAGAGCAGTACTTC,CASSLTSGSGLGEQYF
15,many,TRBJ2-2,TRBV10-3,-,TGTGCCACCGCTACGGACGATTTGAACACCGGGGAGCTGTTTTTT,CATATDDLNTGELFF
15,many,TRBJ1-1,TRBV7-2,-,TGTGCCAGCAGCCACGGCCAGGGGTTGAACACTGAAGCTTTCTTT,CASSHGQGLNTEAFF
14,many,TRBJ2-7,TRBV20-1,TRBD1,TGCAGTGCTAGGGACGCCGGGACAGACTACGAGCAGTACTTC,CSARDAGTDYEQYF
14,-,TRBJ2-1,TRBV29-1,-,TGCAGCGTTGGGGCGGAACTTACCTACAATGAGCAGTTCTTC,CSVGAELTYNEQFF
15,-,TRBJ2-2,TRBV15,TRBD2,TGTGCCACCAGCAGAGGGGGACTAGCGGGAGGGGAGCTGTTTTTT,CATSRGGLAGGELFF
11,few,TRBJ2-7,TRBV7-9,-,TGTGCCAGCAGCTTAGCAGGGGATCAGTACTTC,CASSLAGDQYF